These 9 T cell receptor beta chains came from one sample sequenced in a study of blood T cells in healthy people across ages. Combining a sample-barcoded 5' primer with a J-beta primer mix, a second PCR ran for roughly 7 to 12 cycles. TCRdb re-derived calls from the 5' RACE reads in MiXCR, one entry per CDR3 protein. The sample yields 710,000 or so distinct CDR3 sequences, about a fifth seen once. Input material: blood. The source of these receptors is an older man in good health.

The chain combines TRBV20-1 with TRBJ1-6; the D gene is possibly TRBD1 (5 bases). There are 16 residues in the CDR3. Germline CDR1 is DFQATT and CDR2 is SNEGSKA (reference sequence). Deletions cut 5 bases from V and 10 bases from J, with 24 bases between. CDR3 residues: CSAEGAPSAAKSPLHF. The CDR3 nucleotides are TGCAGTGCTGAAGGGGCCCCCAGTGCGGCGAAATCACCCCTCCACTTT.

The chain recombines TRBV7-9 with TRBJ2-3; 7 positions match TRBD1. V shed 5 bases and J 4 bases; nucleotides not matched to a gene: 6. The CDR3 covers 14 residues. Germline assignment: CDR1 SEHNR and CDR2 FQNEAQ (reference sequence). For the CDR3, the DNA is TGTGCCAGCAGCCCAGACAGGGTTGCAGATACGCAGTATTTT. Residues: CASSPDRVADTQYF.

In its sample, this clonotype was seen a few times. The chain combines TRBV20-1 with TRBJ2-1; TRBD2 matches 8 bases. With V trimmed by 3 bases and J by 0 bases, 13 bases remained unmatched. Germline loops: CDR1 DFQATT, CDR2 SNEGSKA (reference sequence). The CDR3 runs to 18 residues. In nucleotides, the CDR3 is TGCAGTGCTAGGGACATTAGCGGGATCGGGGCCTCCTACAATGAGCAGTTCTTC. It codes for CSARDISGIGASYNEQFF.

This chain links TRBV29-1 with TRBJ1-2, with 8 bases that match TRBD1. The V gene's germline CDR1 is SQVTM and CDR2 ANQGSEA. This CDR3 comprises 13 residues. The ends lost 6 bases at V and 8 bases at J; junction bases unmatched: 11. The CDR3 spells CSVGQTGAEGYTF. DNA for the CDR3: TGCAGCGTGGGACAGACAGGGGCGGAGGGCTACACCTTC.

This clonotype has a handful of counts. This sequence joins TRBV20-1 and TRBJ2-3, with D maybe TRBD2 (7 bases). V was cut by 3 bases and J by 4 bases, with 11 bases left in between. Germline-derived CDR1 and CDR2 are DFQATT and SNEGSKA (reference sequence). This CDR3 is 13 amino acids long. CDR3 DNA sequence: TGCAGTGCTAGGGGGGGGCTCGCAGATACGCAGTATTTT. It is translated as CSARGGLADTQYF.

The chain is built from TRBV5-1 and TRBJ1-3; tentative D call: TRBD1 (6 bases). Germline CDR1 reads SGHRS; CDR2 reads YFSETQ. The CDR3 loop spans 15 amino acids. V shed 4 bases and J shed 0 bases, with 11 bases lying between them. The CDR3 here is CASSEQGSSGNTIYF. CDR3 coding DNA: TGCGCCAGCAGCGAACAGGGATCCTCTGGAAACACCATATATTTT.

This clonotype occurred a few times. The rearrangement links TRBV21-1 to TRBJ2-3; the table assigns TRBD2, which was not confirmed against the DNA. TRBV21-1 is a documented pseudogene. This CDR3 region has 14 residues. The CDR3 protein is CASSPHLADHTQYF. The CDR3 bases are TGTGCCAGCAGCCCCCACCTAGCGGACCATACGCAGTATTTT.

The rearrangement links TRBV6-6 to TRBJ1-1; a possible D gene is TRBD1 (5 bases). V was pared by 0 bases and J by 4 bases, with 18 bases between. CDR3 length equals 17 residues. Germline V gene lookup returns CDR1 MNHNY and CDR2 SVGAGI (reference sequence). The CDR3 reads CASSYSRNTRGVTEAFF. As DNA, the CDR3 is TGTGCCAGCAGTTACTCCAGGAACACCCGGGGGGTCACTGAAGCTTTCTTT.

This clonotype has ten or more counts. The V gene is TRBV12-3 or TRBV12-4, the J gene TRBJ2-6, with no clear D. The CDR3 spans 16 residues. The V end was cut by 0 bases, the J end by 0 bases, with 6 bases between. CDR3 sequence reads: CASSLAARSGANVLTF. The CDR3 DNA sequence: TGTGCCAGCAGTTTAGCGGCACGCTCTGGGGCCAACGTCCTGACTTTC.